The 23 T cell receptor beta chains in this list originate from one sample, sequenced in a study of T cell responses to AZD1222 COVID-19 vaccine (dated by TCRdb to about 2021). Interpreted using the paper, the time point label stands for: baseline before first vaccination. Libraries were prepared through the immunoSEQ multiplex PCR assay. TCRdb limited this immuneACCESS table to in-frame rearrangements with V and J called. A share of clones is missing; checked studies link under half to unresolved V genes, and the rest is unexplained. In this sample the table shows roughly 190,000 clones, 80% to 95% of which occur a single time. Of the sample, over 1% falls within the top ten clones. This specimen was peripheral blood, taken on day 0 of AZD1222 vaccination. The source of these receptors is an adult in good health.

J is TRBJ1-2 and V is TRBV2; 7 bases agree with TRBD1. The CDR3 consists of 14 residues. Germline CDR1 and CDR2: SNHLY and FYNNEI. J was trimmed by 7 bases and V by 2 bases; bases with no gene match: 7. The CDR3 spells CASSEKLRTGGYTF. The CDR3 nucleotides are TGTGCCAGCAGTGAAAAGTTGAGGACAGGTGGCTACACCTTC. The variable domain in full, with the rest retrieved from reference TRBV2 and TRBJ1-2, is EPEVTQTPSHQVTQMGQEVILRCVPISNHLYFYWYRQILGQKVEFLVSFYNNEISEKSEIFDDQFSVERPDGSNFTLKIRSTKLEDSAMYFCASSEKLRTGGYTFGSGTRLTVV.

The rearrangement uses TRBV6-5 and TRBJ1-4; 9 bases agree with TRBD1. J was trimmed by 7 bases and V by 4 bases; bases with no gene match: 10. Germline V lookup: CDR1 MNHEY, CDR2 SVGAGI. The CDR3 is 16 residues long. DNA for the CDR3: TGTGCCAGCAGTTCCCCCACAGGGGGCTTAGGTGAAAAACTGTTTTTT. Protein product: CASSSPTGGLGEKLFF.

The chain joins TRBV6-2 or TRBV6-3 to TRBJ2-3, with TRBD1 identical over 10 bases. CDR3 size: 15 residues. CDR1 MNHEY and CDR2 SVGEGT come from the germline V gene. V lost 2 bases and J lost 4; bases outside the gene matches: 3. DNA of the CDR3: TGTGCCAGCAGTTACGAGACAGGGGGCCCAGATACGCAGTATTTT. Translating it yields CASSYETGGPDTQYF.

This chain uses TRBV7-2 with TRBJ2-3, with 10 bases fitting TRBD2. This CDR3 is 17 amino acids long. Trimming at V came to 2 bases and at J to 2 bases, leaving 7 bases not matched to a gene. Germline loops: CDR1 SGHTA, CDR2 FQGNSA. Here the CDR3 DNA reads TGTGCCAGCAGCTTATCCCCAAGCGGGGGGGCCACAGATACGCAGTATTTT. It specifies CASSLSPSGGATDTQYF.

The genes are TRBV15 and TRBJ1-3; D uncertain. The CDR3 consists of 17 residues. Trimming removed 2 bases from V and 0 bases from J, with 14 bases in between. Germline loops: CDR1 LNHNV, CDR2 YYDKDF (reference sequence). CDR3 in DNA: TGTGCCACCAGCAGACCCCCCGGATCCCTCTCTGGAAACACCATATATTTT. Translated: CATSRPPGSLSGNTIYF.

CDR3 coding DNA: TGTGCCAGTATAAAACGCGGAGGTGAAAAACTGTTTTTT. Its protein product is CASIKRGGEKLFF. The rearrangement uses TRBV19 and TRBJ1-4; D gene uncertain. Trimming took off 7 bases at V and 7 bases at J, with 13 bases between the two ends. This CDR3 has 13 residues. Looked up from germline, CDR1 is LNHDA and CDR2 is SQIVND (reference sequence).

V and J are TRBV5-1 and TRBJ1-6; no clear D gene. The CDR3 runs 19 residues. The ends were cut back, 0 bases at V and 7 bases at J, with 23 bases in the middle. CDR1 SGHRS and CDR2 YFSETQ come from the germline V gene. The CDR3 DNA follows: TGCGCCAGCAGCTTGGAGCCCTCGACGGTTTGGGGTCGGAATTCACCCCTCCACTTT. Translated, it gives CASSLEPSTVWGRNSPLHF. The entire variable domain, with the rest obtained from reference TRBV5-1 and TRBJ1-6, is as follows: KAGVTQTPRYLIKTRGQQVTLSCSPISGHRSVSWYQQTPGQGLQFLFEYFSETQRNKGNFPGRFSGRQFSNSRSEMNVSTLELGDSALYLCASSLEPSTVWGRNSPLHFGNGTRLTVT.

This sequence joins TRBV3-1 (or the pseudogene TRBV3-2) and TRBJ2-1; D may be TRBD1 or TRBD2 (5 bases each). This CDR3 is 15 amino acids long. The ends were cut back, 2 bases at V and 4 bases at J, with 12 bases in the middle. The germline V gene has CDR1 LGHDT and CDR2 YNNKEL (reference sequence). The CDR3 DNA follows: TGTGCCAGCAGCCAACGGGGCGGAGGTTACAATGAGCAGTTCTTC. Residues: CASSQRGGGYNEQFF.

This clone occurred once. The rearrangement uses TRBV18 and TRBJ2-7; D unclear. This CDR3 is 14 amino acids long. In germline, CDR1 is KGHSH, CDR2 LQKENI. The germline V and J ends were trimmed by 1 base and 0 bases, with 7 bases remaining between them. The CDR3 sequence: CASSPLRASYEQYF. CDR3 DNA: TGTGCCAGCTCACCACTCAGAGCCTCCTACGAGCAGTACTTC.

CDR3 DNA: TGTGCCAGCAGTGGGCAGGGAGGTAGGGCTAATGAGCAGTTCTTC. This sequence encodes CASSGQGGRANEQFF. V and J are TRBV2 and TRBJ2-1, with D perhaps matching TRBD2 (6 bases). Germline V gene sequence: CDR1 SNHLY, CDR2 FYNNEI. V gave up 4 bases and J gave up 7 bases, with 17 bases separating them. CDR3 length: 15 amino acids.

V and J are TRBV12-2 and TRBJ2-2. TRBV12-2 is assigned pseudogene status. The CDR3 length is 14 residues. DNA of the CDR3: TGTGCAAGTCGCTTGATGGGGAACACCGGGGAGCTGTTTTTT. Encoded protein: CASRLMGNTGELFF.

V is TRBV28 and J is TRBJ1-5; possibly TRBD1 for D (5 bases). Per germline, CDR1 MDHEN and CDR2 SYDVKM. Trimming stripped 7 bases from V and 7 bases from J, with 14 bases between. The CDR3 is made up of 13 amino acids. CDR3 sequence reads: CASMGGRWQPQHF. The CDR3 DNA is TGTGCCAGCATGGGGGGAAGGTGGCAGCCCCAGCATTTT. Full variable domain (missing parts from reference TRBV28 and TRBJ1-5): DVKVTQSSRYLVKRTGEKVFLECVQDMDHENMFWYRQDPGLGLRLIYFSYDVKMKEKGDIPEGYSVSREKKERFSLILESASTNQTSMYLCASMGGRWQPQHFGDGTRLSIL.

This clone was seen more than once but under ten times. The genes are TRBV3-1 (or the pseudogene TRBV3-2) and TRBJ1-2; D unresolved. The germline V gene encodes CDR1 LGHDT and CDR2 YNNKEL (reference sequence). The CDR3 spans 14 residues. The V end was cut by 1 base, the J end by 3 bases, with 9 bases between. CDR3 DNA sequence: TGTGCCAGCAGCCAAGCGGGGATCTACTATGGCTACACCTTC. Translated, it gives CASSQAGIYYGYTF.

The chain employs TRBV18 and TRBJ1-3, with 10 positions matching TRBD1. CDR1 and CDR2 from the germline V gene are KGHSH and LQKENI. The CDR3 spans 16 residues. Trimming at V came to 3 bases and at J to 0 bases, leaving 2 bases not matched to a gene. CDR3 nucleotide sequence: TGTGCCAGCTCACCGGGGGACAGGGGCTCTGGAAACACCATATATTTT. Translated: CASSPGDRGSGNTIYF.

The chain employs TRBV27 and TRBJ2-4; no clear D. The V end was cut by 1 base, the J end by 3 bases, with 7 bases between. This CDR3 is 14 amino acids long. Germline CDR1 and CDR2: MNHEY and SMNVEV (reference sequence). As DNA, the CDR3 is TGTGCCAGCAGTTTATTTATGGTCAAAAACATTCAGTACTTC. It encodes CASSLFMVKNIQYF.

The chain combines TRBV12-3 or TRBV12-4 with TRBJ1-5; D not resolved. Trimming shortened V by 3 bases and J by 6 bases, and 6 bases separated the two germline ends. The CDR3 spans 12 residues. CDR3 region: CASSFISQPQHF. The DNA of the CDR3 is TGTGCCAGCAGTTTTATATCTCAGCCCCAGCATTTT.

V usage is TRBV11-2 and J usage is TRBJ2-2, with no clear D. Per germline, CDR1 SGHAT and CDR2 FQNNGV. The CDR3 has 18 residues. Between the trimmed V and J ends, which lost 6 bases and 0 bases, there was a span of 20 bases. The CDR3 DNA sequence: TGTGCCAGCAGTGTTGGGATCAGAAAAATTACGAACACCGGGGAGCTGTTTTTT. Amino acids: CASSVGIRKITNTGELFF.

The V gene is TRBV5-1, the J gene TRBJ2-2; TRBD1 matches 9 bases. The trim removed 4 bases at V and 5 bases at J, leaving 9 bases unmatched. There are 16 residues in the CDR3. Germline loops: CDR1 SGHRS, CDR2 YFSETQ. The CDR3, as DNA: TGCGCCAGCAGCCCGGGGACAGGGAGTGTGACCGGGGAGCTGTTTTTT. Translating gives CASSPGTGSVTGELFF.

The V gene is TRBV2, the J gene TRBJ2-1; TRBD1 aligns across 7 bases. The V gene end was trimmed by 6 bases and the J gene end by 1 base; junction bases not matched to a gene: 9. From germline, CDR1 is SNHLY and CDR2 FYNNEI. The CDR3 loop spans 16 amino acids. The CDR3 DNA reads as TGTGCCAGCAGCAGGACAGGATTAGCATCCTACAATGAGCAGTTCTTC. Its protein product is CASSRTGLASYNEQFF.

The chain joins TRBV7-9 to TRBJ2-3, with D possibly being TRBD1 (8 bases). This CDR3 has 14 amino acids. The V gene lost 3 bases and the J gene lost 4 bases, with 11 bases spanning the gap. Germline values: CDR1 SEHNR, CDR2 FQNEAQ (reference sequence). CDR3 amino acids: CASSFTGGADTQYF. CDR3 bases: TGTGCCAGCAGCTTCACAGGGGGGGCAGATACGCAGTATTTT.

The V call is TRBV5-8, the J call TRBJ2-2, with TRBD2 matching over 9 bases. The CDR3 covers 16 residues. Germline lookup yields CDR1 SGHTS and CDR2 YDEGEE. V lost 4 bases to trimming and J lost 4 bases; unmatched junction nucleotides: 8. DNA of the CDR3: TGTGCCAGCAGCCCGAGGAGTAGCGGGGGCACCGGGGAGCTGTTTTTT. Its protein is CASSPRSSGGTGELFF.

The chain carries TRBV12-3 or TRBV12-4 and TRBJ1-6; D not resolved. V lost 2 bases and J 13 bases, leaving 9 bases between the germline ends. The length of the CDR3 is 12 residues. The CDR3 DNA sequence: TGTGCCAGCAGTTTAATGGCCGGCCCCCTCCACTTT. Protein sequence: CASSLMAGPLHF.

The chain recombines TRBV27 with TRBJ1-5; D gene ambiguous. The CDR3 contains 14 residues. V was trimmed by 6 bases and J by 0 bases, leaving 9 bases between them. From germline, CDR1 is MNHEY and CDR2 SMNVEV (reference sequence). The CDR3 spells CASSSRSSNQPQHF. CDR3 in DNA: TGTGCCAGCAGCTCTCGAAGTAGCAATCAGCCCCAGCATTTT.